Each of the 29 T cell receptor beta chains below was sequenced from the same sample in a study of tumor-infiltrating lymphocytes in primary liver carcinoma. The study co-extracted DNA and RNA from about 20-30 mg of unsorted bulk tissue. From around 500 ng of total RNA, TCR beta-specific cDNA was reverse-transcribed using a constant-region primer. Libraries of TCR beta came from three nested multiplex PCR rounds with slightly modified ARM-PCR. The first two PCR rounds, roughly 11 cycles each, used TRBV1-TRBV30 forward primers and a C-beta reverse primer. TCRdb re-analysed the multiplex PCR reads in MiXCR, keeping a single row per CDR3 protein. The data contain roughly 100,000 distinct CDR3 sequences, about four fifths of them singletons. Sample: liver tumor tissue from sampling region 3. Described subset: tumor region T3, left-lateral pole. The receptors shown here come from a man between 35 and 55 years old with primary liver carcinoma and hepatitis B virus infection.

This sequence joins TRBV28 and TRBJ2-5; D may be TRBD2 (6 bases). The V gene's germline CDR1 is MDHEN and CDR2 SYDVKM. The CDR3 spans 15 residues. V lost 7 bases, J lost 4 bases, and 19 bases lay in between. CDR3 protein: CASKKEEGKRETQYF. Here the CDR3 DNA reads TGTGCCAGCAAAAAGGAGGAGGGGAAGAGAGAGACCCAGTACTTC.

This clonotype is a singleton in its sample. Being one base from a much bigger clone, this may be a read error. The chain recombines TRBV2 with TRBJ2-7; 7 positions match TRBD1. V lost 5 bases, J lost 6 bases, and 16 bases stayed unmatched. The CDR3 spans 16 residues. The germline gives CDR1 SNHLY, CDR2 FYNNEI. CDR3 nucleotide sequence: TGTGCCAGCAGTCAGAGTAGACAGGGTCTCTTCGGCGAGCAGTACTTC. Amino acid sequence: CASSQSRQGLFGEQYF.

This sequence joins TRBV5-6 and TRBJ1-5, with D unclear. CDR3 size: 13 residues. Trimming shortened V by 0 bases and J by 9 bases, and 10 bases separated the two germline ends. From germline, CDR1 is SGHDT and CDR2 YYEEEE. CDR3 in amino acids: CASSLGPDLPQHF. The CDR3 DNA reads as TGTGCCAGCAGCTTGGGTCCAGACCTGCCCCAGCATTTT. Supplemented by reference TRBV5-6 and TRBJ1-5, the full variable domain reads DAGVTQSPTHLIKTRGQQVTLRCSPKSGHDTVSWYQQALGQGPQFIFQYYEEEERQRGNFPDRFSGHQFPNYSSELNVNALLLGDSALYLCASSLGPDLPQHFGDGTRLSIL.

The CDR3 DNA reads as TGTGCCAGCAGTTACCAATACACTAGGGAGCTGTTTTTT. It yields the protein CASSYQYTRELFF. The chain carries TRBV6-5 and TRBJ2-2; D gene ambiguous. CDR3 size: 13 residues. Germline CDR1 and CDR2: MNHEY and SVGAGI. Trimming left V 2 bases short and J 9 bases short, with 10 bases between.

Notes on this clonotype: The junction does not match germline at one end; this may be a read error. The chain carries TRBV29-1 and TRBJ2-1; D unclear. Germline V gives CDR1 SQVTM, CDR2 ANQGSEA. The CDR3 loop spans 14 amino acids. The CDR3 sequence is CSAPDGGRAGERFF. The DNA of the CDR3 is TGCAGCGCCCCGGATGGCGGCCGGGCAGGAGAGCGGTTCTTC.

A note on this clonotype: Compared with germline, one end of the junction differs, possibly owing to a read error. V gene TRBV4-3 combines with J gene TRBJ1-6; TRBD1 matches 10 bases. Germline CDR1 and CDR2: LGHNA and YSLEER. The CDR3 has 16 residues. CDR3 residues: CANSSWDRGRNSPLQF. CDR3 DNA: TGCGCCAACAGCTCCTGGGACAGGGGAAGGAATTCACCCCTCCAATTC.

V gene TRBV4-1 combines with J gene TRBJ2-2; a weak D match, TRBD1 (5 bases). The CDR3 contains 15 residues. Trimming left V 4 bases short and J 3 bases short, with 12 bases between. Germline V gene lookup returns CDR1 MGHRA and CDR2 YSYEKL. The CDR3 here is CASSPGAVYTGELFF. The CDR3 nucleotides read TGCGCCAGCAGCCCTGGGGCTGTTTACACCGGGGAGCTGTTTTTT.

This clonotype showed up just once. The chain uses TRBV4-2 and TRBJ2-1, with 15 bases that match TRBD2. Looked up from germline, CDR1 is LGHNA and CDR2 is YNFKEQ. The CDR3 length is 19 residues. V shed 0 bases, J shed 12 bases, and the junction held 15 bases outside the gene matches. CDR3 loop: CASSQDIADGLAGGSPQFF. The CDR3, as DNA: TGTGCCAGCAGCCAAGATATAGCGGATGGACTAGCGGGGGGGAGCCCGCAGTTCTTC.

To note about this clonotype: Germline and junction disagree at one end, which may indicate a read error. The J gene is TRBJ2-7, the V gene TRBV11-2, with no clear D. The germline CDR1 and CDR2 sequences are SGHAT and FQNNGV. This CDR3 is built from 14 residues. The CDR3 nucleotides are TGTACCAGCAGATTAGCTCAGGTCGTCCACGAGCAGTACTTC. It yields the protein CTSRLAQVVHEQYF.

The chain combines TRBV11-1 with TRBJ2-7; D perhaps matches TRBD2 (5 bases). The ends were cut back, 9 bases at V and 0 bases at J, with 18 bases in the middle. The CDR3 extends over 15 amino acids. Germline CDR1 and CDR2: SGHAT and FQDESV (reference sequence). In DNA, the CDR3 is TGTGCCAGTACCTCATCCCGGGATTCCTCCTACGAGCAGTACTTC. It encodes CASTSSRDSSYEQYF.

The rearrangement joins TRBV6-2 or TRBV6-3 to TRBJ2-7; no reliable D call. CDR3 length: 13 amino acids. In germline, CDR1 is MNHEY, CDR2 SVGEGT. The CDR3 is CVSSPDWVYEQYF. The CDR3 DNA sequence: TGTGTCAGTAGCCCCGACTGGGTCTACGAGCAGTACTTC.

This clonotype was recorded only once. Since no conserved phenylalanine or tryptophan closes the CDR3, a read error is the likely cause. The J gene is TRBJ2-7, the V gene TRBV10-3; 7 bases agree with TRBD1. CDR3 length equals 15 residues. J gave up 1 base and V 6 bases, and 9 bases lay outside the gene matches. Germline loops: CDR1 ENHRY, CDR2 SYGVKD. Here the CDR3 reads CAIRLTGTVSYEQYS. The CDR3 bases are TGTGCCATCAGGCTTACCGGGACAGTATCCTACGAGCAGTACTCT.

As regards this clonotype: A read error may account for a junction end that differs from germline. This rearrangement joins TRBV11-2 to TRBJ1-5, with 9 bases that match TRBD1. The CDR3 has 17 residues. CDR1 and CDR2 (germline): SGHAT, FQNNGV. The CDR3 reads CASSLIGVTGGNQPEHF. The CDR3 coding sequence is TGTGCCAGCAGCTTAATAGGGGTAACAGGGGGCAATCAGCCCGAGCATTTT.

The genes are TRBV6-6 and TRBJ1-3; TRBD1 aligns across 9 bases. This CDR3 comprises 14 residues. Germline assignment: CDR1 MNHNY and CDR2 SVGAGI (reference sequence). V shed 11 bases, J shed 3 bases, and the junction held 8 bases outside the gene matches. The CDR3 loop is CACTLTGGGNTIYF. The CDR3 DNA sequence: TGTGCCTGCACTCTGACAGGGGGTGGAAACACCATATATTTT.

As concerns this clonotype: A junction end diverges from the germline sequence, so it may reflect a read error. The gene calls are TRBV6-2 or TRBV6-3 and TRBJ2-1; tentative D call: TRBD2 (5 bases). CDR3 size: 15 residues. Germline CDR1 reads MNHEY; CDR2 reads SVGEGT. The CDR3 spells CASSYSGGSCNEQFF. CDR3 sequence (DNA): TGTGCTAGCAGTTACTCAGGCGGGTCCTGCAATGAGCAGTTCTTC.

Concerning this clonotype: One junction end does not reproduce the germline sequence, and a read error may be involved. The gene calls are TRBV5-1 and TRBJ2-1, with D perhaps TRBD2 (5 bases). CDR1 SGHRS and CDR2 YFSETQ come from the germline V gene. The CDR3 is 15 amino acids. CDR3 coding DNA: TGCGCCAGCAGCTTGGTTGGGGAGCCTTACACTGAGCAGTTCTTC. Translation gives CASSLVGEPYTEQFF.

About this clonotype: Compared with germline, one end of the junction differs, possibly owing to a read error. The CDR3 nucleotides read TGTGCCAGCCCACCAGAAAGGGCTGGAAACACCATATATTTT. This codes for CASPPERAGNTIYF. V is TRBV18 and J is TRBJ1-3, with D uncertain. Germline V CDR1 and CDR2: KGHSH, LQKENI. This CDR3 contains 14 residues.

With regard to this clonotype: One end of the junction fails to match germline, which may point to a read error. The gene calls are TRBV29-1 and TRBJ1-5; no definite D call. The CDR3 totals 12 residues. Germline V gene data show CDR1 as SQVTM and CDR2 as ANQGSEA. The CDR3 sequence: CNVSGKDQPQHF. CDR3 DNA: TGCAACGTTTCCGGAAAGGATCAGCCCCAGCATTTT.

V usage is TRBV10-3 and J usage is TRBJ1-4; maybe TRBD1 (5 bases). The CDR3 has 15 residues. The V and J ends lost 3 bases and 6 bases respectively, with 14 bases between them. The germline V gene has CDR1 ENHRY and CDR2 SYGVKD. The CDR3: CAISDRECGDEKLFF. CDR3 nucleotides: TGTGCCATCAGTGACAGGGAGTGCGGGGATGAAAAACTGTTTTTT.

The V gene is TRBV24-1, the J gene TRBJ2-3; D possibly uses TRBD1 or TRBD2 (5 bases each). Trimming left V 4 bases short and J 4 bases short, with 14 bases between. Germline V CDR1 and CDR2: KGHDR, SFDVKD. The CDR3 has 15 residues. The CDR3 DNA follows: TGTGCCACCAGTGACCCACGGGAACAGGCAGATACGCAGTATTTT. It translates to CATSDPREQADTQYF.

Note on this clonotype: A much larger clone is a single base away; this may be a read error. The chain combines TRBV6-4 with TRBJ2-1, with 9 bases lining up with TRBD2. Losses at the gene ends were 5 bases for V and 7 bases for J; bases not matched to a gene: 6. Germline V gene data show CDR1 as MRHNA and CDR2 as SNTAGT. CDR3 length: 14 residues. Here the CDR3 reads CASSIAGGLNEQFF. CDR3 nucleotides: TGTGCCAGCAGTATTGCGGGAGGGCTGAATGAGCAGTTCTTC.

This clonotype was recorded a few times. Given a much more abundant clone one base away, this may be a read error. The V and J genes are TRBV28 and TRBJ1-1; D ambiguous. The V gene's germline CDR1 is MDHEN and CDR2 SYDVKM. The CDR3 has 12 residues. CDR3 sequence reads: CASRTENIEAFF. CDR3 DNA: TGTGCCAGCAGGACTGAGAACATTGAAGCTTTCTTT.

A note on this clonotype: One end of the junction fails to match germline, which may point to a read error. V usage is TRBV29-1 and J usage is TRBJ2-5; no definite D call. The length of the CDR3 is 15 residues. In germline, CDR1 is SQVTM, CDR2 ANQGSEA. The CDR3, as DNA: TGCAGTGTTGAATCCGCGGCGAGTAGATCGGAGACCCAGTACTTT. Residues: CSVESAASRSETQYF.

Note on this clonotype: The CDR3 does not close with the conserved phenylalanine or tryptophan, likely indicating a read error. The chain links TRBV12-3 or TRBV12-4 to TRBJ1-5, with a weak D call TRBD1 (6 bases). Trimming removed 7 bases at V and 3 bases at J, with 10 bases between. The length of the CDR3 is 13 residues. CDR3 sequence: CASKDSFNQPQHY. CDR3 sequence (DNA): TGTGCCAGCAAGGACAGCTTCAATCAGCCCCAGCATTAT.

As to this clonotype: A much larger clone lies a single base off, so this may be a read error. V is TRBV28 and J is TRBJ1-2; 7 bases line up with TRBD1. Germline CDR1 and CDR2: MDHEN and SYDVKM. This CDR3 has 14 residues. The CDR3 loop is CVSREGATNYGYTF. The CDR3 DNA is TGTGTCAGCAGAGAGGGGGCCACTAACTATGGCTACACCTTC.

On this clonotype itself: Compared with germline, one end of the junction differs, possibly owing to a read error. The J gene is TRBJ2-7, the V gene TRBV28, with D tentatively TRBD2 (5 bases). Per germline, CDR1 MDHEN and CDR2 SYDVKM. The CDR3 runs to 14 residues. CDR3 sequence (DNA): TGTGACAGCGAAGATAGCGCAAATATCTACGAGCAGTACTTC. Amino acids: CDSEDSANIYEQYF.

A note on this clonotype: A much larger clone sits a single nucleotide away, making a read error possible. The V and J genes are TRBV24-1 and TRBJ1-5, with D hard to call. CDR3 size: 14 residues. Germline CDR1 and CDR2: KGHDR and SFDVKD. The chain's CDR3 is CATSGAYSKQPQHF. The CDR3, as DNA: TGTGCCACCAGTGGTGCATATAGCAAACAGCCCCAGCATTTT.

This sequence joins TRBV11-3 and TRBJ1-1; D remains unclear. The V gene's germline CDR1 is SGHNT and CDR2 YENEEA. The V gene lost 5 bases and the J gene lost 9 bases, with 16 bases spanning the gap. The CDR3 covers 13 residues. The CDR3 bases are TGTGCCAGCAGCCTAGCAAGGAGGCCTCAAGCTTTCTTT. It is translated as CASSLARRPQAFF.

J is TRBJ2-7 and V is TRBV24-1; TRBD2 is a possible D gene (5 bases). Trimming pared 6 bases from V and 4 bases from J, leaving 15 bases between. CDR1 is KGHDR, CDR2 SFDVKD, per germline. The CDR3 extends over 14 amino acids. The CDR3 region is CATSPGKSSYEQYF. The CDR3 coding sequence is TGTGCCACCAGTCCCGGGAAGAGCTCTTACGAGCAGTACTTC.